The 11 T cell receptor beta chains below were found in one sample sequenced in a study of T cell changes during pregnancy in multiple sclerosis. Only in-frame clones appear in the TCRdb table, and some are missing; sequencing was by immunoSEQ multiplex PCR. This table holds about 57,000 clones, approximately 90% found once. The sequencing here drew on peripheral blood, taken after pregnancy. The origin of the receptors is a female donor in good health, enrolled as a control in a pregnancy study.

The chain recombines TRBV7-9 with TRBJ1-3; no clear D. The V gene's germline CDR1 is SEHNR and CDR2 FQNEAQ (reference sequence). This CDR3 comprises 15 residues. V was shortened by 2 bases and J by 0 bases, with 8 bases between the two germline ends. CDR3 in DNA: TGTGCCAGCAGCTTAAACTCGCTCTCTGGAAACACCATATATTTT. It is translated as CASSLNSLSGNTIYF.

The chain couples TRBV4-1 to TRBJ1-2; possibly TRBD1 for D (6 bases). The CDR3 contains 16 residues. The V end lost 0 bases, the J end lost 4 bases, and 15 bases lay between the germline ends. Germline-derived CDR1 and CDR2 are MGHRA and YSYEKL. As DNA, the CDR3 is TGCGCCAGCAGCCAAGAGAGCACGGGGGGGCTCTATGGCTACACCTTC. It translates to CASSQESTGGLYGYTF.

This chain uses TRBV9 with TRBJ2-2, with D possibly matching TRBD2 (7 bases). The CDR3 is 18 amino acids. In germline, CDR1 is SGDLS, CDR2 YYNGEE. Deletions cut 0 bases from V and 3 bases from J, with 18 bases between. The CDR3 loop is CASSVGLLYGGHTGELFF. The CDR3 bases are TGTGCCAGCAGCGTAGGTCTTCTATACGGGGGGCACACCGGGGAGCTGTTTTTT.

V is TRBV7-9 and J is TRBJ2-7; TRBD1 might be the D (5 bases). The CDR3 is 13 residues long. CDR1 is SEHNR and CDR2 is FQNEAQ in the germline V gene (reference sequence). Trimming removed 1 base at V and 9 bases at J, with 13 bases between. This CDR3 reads CASSLVVRDGQYF. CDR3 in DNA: TGTGCCAGCAGCTTAGTAGTCAGGGATGGGCAGTACTTC.

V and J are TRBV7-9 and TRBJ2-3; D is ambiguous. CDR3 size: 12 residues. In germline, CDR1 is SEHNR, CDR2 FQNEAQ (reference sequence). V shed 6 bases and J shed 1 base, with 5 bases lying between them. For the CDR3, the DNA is TGTGCCAGCAGTGGAGGCACAGATACGCAGTATTTT. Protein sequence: CASSGGTDTQYF.

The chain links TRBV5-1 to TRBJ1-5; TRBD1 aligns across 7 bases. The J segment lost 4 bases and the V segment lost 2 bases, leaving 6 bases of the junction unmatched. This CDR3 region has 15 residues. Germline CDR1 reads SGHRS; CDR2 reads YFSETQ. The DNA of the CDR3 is TGCGCCAGCAGCTTTACAGGGGATTCGAATCAGCCCCAGCATTTT. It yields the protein CASSFTGDSNQPQHF.

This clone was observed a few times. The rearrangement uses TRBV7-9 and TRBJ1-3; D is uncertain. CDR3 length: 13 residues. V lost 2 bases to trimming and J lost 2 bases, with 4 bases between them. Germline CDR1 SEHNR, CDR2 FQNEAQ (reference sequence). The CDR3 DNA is TGTGCCAGCAGCTTATCTACTGGAAACACCATATATTTT. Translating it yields CASSLSTGNTIYF.

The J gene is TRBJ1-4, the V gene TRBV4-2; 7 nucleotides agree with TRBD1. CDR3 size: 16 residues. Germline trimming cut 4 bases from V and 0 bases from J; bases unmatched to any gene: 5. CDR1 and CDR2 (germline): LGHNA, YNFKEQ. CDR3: CASSPRDSATNEKLFF. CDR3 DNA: TGTGCCAGCAGCCCCCGGGACAGTGCAACTAATGAAAAACTGTTTTTT.

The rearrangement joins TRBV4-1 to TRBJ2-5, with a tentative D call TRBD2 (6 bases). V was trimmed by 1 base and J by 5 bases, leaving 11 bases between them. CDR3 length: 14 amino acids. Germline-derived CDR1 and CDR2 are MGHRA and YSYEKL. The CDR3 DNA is TGCGCCAGCAGCCAAGGGGGGGAATGGGAGACCCAGTACTTC. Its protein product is CASSQGGEWETQYF.

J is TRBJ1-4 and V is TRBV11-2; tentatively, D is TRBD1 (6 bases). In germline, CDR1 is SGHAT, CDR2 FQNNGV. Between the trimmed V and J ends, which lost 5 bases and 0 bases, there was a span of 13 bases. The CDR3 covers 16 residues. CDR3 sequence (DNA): TGTGCCAGCAGCCCGGGGGGGGCTGCAACTAATGAAAAACTGTTTTTT. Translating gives CASSPGGAATNEKLFF.

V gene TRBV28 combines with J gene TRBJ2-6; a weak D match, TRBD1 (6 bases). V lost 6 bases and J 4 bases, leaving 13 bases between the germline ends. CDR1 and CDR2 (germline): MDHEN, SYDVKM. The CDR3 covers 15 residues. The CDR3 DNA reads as TGTGCCAGCAGGGAAGCCGGGACAGGGGCCAACGTCCTGACTTTC. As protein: CASREAGTGANVLTF.